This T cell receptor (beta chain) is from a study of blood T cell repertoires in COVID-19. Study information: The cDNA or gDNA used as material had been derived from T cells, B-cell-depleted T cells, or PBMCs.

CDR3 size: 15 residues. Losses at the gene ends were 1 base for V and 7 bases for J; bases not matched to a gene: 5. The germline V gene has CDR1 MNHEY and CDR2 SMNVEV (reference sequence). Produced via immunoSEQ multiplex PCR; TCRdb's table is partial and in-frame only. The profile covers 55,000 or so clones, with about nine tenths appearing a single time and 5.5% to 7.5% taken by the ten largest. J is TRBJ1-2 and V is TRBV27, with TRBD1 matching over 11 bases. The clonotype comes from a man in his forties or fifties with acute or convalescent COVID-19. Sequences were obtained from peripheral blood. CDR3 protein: CASSLLGQGASGYTF. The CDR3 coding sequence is TGTGCCAGCAGTTTATTAGGACAGGGGGCCAGTGGCTACACCTTC.